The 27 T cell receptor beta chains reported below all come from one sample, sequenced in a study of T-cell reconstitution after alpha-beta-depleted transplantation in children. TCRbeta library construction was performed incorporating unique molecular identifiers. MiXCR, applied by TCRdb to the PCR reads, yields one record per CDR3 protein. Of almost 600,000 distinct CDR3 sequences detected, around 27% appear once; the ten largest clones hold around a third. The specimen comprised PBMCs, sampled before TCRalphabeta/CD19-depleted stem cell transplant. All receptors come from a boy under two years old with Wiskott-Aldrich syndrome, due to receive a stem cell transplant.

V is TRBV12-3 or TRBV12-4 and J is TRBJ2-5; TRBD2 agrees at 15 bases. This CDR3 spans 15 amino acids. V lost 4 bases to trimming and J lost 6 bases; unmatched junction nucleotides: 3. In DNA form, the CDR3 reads TGTGCCAGCAGTTGGACTAGCGGGGGGGCGAAGACCCAGTACTTC. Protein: CASSWTSGGAKTQYF.

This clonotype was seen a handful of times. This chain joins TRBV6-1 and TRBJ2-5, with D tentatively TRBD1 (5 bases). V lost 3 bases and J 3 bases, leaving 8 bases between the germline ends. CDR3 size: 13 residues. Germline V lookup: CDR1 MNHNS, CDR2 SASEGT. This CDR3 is CASSDRGKETQYF. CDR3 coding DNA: TGTGCCAGCAGTGATAGGGGAAAAGAGACCCAGTACTTC.

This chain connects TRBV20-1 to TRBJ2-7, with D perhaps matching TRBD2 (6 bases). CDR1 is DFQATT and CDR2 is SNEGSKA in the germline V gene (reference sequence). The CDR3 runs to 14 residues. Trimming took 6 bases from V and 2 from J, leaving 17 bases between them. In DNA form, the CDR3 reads TGCAGTGCCACCCGTAGGGACTCTCCCTACGAGCAGTACTTC. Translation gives CSATRRDSPYEQYF.

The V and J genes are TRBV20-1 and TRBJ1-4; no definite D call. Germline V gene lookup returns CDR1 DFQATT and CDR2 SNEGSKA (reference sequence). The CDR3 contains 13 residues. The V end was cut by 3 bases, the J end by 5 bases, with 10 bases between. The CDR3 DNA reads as TGCAGTGCTAGTGGGCCGATAAATGAAAAACTGTTTTTT. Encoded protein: CSASGPINEKLFF.

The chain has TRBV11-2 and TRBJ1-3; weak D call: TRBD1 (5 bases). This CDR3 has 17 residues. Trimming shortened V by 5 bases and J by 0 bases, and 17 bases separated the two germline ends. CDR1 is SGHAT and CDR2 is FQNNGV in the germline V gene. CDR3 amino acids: CASSPKCGATSGNTIYF. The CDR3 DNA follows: TGTGCCAGCAGCCCTAAGTGCGGGGCCACCTCTGGAAACACCATATATTTT.

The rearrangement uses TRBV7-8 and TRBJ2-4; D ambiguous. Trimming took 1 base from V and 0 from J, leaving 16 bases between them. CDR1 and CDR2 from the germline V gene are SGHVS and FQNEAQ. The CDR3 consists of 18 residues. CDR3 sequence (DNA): TGTGCCAGCAGCTTAGTAGCAGGCGGCTCGATAGCCAAAAACATTCAGTACTTC. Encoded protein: CASSLVAGGSIAKNIQYF.

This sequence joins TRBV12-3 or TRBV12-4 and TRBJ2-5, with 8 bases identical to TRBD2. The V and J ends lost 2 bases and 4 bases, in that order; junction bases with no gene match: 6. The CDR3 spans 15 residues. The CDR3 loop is CASSLSSGMGETQYF. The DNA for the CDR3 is TGTGCCAGCAGTTTAAGTAGCGGGATGGGAGAGACCCAGTACTTC.

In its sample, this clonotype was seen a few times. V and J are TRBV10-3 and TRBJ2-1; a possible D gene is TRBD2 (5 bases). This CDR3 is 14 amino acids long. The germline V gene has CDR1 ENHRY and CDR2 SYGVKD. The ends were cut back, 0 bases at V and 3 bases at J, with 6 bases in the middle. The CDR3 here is CAISESTSYNEQFF. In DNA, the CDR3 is TGTGCCATCAGTGAGTCCACTAGCTACAATGAGCAGTTCTTC.

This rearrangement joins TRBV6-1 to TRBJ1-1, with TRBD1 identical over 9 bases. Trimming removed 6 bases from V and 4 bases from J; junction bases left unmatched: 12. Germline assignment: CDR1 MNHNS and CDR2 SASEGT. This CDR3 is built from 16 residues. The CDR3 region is CASRGATRDRATEAFF. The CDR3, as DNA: TGTGCCAGCAGAGGGGCCACCCGGGACAGGGCCACTGAAGCTTTCTTT.

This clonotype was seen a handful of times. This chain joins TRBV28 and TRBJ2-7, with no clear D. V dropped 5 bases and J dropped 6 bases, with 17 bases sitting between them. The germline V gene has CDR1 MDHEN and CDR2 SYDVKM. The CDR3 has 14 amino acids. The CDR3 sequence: CASSPRERMIEQYF. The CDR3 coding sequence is TGTGCCAGCAGTCCTCGAGAGCGCATGATCGAGCAGTACTTC.

The CDR3 sequence: CATSALGGAGETQYF. The CDR3 nucleotides are TGTGCCACCAGTGCCCTGGGGGGGGCAGGGGAGACCCAGTACTTC. This chain connects TRBV24-1 to TRBJ2-5, with D possibly TRBD2 on 7 matching bases. Trimming stripped 5 bases from V and 5 bases from J, with 17 bases between. This CDR3 spans 15 amino acids. The germline V gene has CDR1 KGHDR and CDR2 SFDVKD.

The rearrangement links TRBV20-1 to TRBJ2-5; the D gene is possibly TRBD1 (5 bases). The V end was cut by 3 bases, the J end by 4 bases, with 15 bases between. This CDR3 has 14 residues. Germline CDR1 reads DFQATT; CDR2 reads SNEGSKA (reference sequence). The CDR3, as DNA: TGCAGTGCTAGTCTAGTAGGGGTCGGAGAGACCCAGTACTTC. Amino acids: CSASLVGVGETQYF.

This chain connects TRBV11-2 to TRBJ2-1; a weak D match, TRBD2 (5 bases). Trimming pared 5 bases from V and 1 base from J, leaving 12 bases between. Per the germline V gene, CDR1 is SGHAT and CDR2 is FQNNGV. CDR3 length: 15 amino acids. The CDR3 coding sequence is TGTGCCAGCAGCCCCGGCCAGCGGTCCTACAATGAGCAGTTCTTC. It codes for CASSPGQRSYNEQFF.

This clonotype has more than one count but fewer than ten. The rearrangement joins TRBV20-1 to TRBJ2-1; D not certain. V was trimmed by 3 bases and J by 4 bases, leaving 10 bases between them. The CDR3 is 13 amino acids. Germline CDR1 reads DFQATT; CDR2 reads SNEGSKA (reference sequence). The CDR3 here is CSARGTTYNEQFF. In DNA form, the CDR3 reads TGCAGTGCTAGGGGTACTACTTACAATGAGCAGTTCTTC.

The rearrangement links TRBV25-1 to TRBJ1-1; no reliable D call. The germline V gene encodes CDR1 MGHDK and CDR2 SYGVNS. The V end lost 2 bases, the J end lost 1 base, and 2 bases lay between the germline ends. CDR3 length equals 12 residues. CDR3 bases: TGTGCCAGCAGTGAAGGGAACACTGAAGCTTTCTTT. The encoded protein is CASSEGNTEAFF.

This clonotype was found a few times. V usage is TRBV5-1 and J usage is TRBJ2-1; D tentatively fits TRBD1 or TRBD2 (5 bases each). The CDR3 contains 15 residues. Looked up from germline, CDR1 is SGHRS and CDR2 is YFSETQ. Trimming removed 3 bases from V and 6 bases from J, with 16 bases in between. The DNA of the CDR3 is TGCGCCAGCAGCTCCCGGGACGGAGGAATCAATGAGCAGTTCTTC. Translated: CASSSRDGGINEQFF.

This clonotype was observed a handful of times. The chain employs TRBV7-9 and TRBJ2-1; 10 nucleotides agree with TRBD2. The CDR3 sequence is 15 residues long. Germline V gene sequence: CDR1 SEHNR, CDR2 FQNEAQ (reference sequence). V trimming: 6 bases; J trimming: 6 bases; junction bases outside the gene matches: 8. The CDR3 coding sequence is TGTGCCAGCAGTCGTAAGCGGGAGGGTGCCAATGAGCAGTTCTTC. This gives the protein CASSRKREGANEQFF.

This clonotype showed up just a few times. CDR3 sequence reads: CASSLVRAFDEQYF. Written as DNA, the CDR3 is TGTGCCAGCAGCTTAGTCAGGGCATTCGACGAGCAGTACTTC. This chain joins TRBV7-2 and TRBJ2-7; tentatively, D is TRBD1 (5 bases). From germline, CDR1 is SGHTA and CDR2 FQGNSA. V was cut by 1 base and J by 5 bases, with 12 bases left in between. The CDR3 is 14 amino acids. Full variable domain (rest looked up from reference TRBV7-2 and TRBJ2-7): GAGVSQSPSNKVTEKGKDVELRCDPISGHTALYWYRQSLGQGLEFLIYFQGNSAPDKSGLPSDRFSAERTGGSVSTLTIQRTQQEDSAVYLCASSLVRAFDEQYFGPGTRLTVT.

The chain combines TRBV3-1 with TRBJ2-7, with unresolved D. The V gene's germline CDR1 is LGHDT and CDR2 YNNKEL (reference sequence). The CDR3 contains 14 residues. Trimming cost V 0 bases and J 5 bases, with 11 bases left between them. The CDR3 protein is CASSQESSSHEQYF. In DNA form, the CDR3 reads TGTGCCAGCAGCCAAGAGTCTAGTTCCCACGAGCAGTACTTC.

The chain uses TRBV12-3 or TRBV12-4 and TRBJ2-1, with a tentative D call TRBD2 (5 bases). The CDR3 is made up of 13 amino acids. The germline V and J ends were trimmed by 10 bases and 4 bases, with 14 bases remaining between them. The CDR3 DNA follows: TGTGCCACCAGCGGACGTACGTACAATGAGCAGTTCTTC. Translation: CATSGRTYNEQFF.

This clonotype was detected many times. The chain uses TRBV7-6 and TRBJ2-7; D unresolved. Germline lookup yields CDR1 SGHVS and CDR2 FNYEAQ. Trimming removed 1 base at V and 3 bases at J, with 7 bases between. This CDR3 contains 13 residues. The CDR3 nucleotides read TGTGCCAGCAGCTTAGACGGAAACTACGAGCAGTACTTC. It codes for CASSLDGNYEQYF.

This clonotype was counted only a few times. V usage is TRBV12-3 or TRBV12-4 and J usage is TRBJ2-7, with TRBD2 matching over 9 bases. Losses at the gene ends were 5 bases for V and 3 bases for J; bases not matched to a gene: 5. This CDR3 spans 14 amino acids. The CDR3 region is CASSRASGIYEQYF. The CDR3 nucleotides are TGTGCCAGCAGTCGGGCTAGCGGGATCTACGAGCAGTACTTC.

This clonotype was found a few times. The CDR3, as DNA: TGCGCCAGCAGGGCTAGCGGGACAGCAGATACGCAGTATTTT. Translation gives CASRASGTADTQYF. The chain uses TRBV5-1 and TRBJ2-3, with 9 bases that match TRBD2. CDR3 length equals 14 residues. J lost 4 bases, V lost 5 bases, and 5 bases had no gene match. Germline V gives CDR1 SGHRS, CDR2 YFSETQ.

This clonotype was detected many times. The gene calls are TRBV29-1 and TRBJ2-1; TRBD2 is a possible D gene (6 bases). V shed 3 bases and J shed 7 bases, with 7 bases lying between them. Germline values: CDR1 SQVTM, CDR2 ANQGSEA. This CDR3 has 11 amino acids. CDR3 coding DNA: TGCAGCGTTGAGGGGGGAAATGAGCAGTTCTTC. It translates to CSVEGGNEQFF.

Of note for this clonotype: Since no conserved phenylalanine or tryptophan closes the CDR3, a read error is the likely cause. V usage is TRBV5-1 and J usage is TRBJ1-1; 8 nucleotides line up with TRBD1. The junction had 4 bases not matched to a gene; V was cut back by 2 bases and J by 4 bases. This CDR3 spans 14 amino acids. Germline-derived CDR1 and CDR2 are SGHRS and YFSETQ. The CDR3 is CASSLFDRGTEAFL. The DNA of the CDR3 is TGCGCCAGCAGCTTATTTGACAGGGGCACTGAAGCTTTCTTG.

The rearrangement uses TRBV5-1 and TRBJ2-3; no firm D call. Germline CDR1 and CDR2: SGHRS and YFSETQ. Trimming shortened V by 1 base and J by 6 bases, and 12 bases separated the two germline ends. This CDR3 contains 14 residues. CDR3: CASSLSFGRDTQYF. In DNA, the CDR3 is TGCGCCAGCAGCTTGAGTTTTGGACGGGATACGCAGTATTTT.

Written as DNA, the CDR3 is TGCGCCAGCAGCTTGAGGTCTAGCGGGGGCAATGAGCAGTTCTTC. Its translation is CASSLRSSGGNEQFF. The chain has TRBV5-1 and TRBJ2-1, with 10 bases fitting TRBD2. Trimming at V came to 1 base and at J to 6 bases, leaving 4 bases not matched to a gene. Germline assignment: CDR1 SGHRS and CDR2 YFSETQ. This CDR3 is 15 amino acids long.